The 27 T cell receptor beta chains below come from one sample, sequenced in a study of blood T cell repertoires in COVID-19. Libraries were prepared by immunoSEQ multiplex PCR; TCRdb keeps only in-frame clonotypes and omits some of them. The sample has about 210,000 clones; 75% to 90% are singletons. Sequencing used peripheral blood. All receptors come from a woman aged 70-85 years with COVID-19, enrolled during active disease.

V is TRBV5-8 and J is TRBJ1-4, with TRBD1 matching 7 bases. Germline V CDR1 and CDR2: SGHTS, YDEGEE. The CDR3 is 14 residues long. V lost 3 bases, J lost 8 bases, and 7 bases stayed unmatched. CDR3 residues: CASSSGQVGEKLFF. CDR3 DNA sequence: TGTGCCAGCAGCTCCGGACAGGTCGGAGAAAAACTGTTTTTT.

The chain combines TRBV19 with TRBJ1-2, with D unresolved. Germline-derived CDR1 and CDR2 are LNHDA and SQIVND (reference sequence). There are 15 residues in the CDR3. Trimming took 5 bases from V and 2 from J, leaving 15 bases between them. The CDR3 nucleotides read TGTGCCAGTAGTTGGTGGCAGACAAAAAACTATGGCTACACCTTC. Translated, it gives CASSWWQTKNYGYTF.

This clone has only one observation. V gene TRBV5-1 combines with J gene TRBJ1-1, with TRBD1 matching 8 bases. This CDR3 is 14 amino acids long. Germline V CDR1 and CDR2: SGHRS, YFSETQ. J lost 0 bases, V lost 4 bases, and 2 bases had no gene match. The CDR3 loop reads CASSGQGLNTEAFF. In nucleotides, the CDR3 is TGCGCCAGCAGCGGACAGGGCTTGAACACTGAAGCTTTCTTT.

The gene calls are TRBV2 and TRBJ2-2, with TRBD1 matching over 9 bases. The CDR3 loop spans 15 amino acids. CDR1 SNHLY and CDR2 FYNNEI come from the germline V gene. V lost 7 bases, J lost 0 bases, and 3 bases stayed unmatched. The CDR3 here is CASMTGGPNTGELFF. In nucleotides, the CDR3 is TGTGCCAGCATGACAGGGGGGCCGAACACCGGGGAGCTGTTTTTT.

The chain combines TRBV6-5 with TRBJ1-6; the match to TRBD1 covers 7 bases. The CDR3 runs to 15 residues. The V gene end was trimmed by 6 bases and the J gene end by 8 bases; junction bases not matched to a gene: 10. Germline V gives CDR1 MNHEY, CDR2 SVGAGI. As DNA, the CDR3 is TGTGCCAGCAGACAAGCCGAGGGGGCACATTCACCCCTCCACTTT. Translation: CASRQAEGAHSPLHF.

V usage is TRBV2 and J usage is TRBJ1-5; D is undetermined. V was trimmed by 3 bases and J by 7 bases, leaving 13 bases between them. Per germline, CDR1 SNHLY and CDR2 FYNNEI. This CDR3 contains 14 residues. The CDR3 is CASSEAGTPQPQHF. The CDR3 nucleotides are TGTGCCAGCAGTGAGGCGGGTACACCACAGCCCCAGCATTTT.

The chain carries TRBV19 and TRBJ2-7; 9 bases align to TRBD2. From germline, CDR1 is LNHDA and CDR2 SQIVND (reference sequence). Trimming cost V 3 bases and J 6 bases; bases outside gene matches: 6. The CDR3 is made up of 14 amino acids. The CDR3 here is CASSISGLAPEQYF. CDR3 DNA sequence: TGTGCCAGTAGTATCTCGGGACTAGCCCCCGAGCAGTACTTC.

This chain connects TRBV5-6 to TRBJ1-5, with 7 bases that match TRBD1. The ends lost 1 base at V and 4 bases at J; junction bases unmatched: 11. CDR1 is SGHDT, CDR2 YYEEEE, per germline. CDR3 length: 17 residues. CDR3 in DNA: TGTGCCAGCAGCTTGTTCGAGGGGGCGCGAGGTAATCAGCCCCAGCATTTT. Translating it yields CASSLFEGARGNQPQHF.

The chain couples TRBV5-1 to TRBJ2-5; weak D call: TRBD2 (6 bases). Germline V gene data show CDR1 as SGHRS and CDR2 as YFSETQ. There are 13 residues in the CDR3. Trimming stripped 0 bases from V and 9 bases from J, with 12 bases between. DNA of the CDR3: TGCGCCAGCAGCTTGGGGGGAGGCTCTCCCCAGTACTTC. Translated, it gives CASSLGGGSPQYF.

This chain's CDR3 is CASRGGRVGNQPQHF. CDR3 in DNA: TGTGCCAGTCGTGGGGGCAGGGTGGGCAATCAGCCCCAGCATTTT. The chain carries TRBV19 and TRBJ1-5; a possible D gene is TRBD1 (6 bases). Germline assignment: CDR1 LNHDA and CDR2 SQIVND (reference sequence). Trimming shortened V by 8 bases and J by 2 bases, and 16 bases separated the two germline ends. The CDR3 runs to 15 residues.

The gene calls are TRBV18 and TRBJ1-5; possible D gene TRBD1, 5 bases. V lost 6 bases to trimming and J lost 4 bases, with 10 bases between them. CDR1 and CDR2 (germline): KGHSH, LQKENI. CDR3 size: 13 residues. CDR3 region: CASSESGNQPQHF. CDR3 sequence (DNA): TGTGCCAGCTCCGAGTCAGGGAATCAGCCCCAGCATTTT.

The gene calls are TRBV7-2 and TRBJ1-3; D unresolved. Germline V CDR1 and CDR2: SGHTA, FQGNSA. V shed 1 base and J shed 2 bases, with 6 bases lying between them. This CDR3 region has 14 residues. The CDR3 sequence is CASSLGSAGNTIYF. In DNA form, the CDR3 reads TGTGCCAGCAGCTTAGGGTCGGCTGGAAACACCATATATTTT.

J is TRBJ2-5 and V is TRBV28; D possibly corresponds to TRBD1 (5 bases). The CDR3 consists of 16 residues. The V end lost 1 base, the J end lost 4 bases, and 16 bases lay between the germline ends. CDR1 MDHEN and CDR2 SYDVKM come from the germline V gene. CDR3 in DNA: TGTGCCAGCAGTTTATCCCCCGGAGCCCAGGGAGAGACCCAGTACTTC. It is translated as CASSLSPGAQGETQYF. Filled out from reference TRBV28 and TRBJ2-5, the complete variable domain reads DVKVTQSSRYLVKRTGEKVFLECVQDMDHENMFWYRQDPGLGLRLIYFSYDVKMKEKGDIPEGYSVSREKKERFSLILESASTNQTSMYLCASSLSPGAQGETQYFGPGTRLLVL.

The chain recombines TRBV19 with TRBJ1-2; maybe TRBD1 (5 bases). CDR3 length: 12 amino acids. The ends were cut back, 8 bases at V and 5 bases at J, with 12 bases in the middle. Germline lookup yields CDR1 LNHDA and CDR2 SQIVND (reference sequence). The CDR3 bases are TGTGCCAGTGGGGACTATTTATATGGCTACACCTTC. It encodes CASGDYLYGYTF.

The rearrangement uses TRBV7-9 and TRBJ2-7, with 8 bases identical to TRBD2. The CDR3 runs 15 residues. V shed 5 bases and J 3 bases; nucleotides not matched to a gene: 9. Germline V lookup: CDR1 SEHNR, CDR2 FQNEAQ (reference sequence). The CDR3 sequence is CASSVSSGIFYEQYF. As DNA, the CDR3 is TGTGCCAGCAGCGTGAGTAGCGGGATATTCTACGAGCAGTACTTC.

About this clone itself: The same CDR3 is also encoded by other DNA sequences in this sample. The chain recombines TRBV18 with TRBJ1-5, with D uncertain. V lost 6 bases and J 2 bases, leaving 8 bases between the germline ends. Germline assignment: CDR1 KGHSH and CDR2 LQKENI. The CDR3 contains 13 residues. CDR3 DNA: TGTGCCAGCTCCCCGTCGGGCAATCAGCCCCAGCATTTT. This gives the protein CASSPSGNQPQHF.

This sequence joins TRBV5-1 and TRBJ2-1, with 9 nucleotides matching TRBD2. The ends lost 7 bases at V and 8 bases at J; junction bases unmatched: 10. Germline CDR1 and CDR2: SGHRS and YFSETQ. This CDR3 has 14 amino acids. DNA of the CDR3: TGCGCCAGCTCGGGGCTAGCGGGAATCGATGAGCAGTTCTTC. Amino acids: CASSGLAGIDEQFF.

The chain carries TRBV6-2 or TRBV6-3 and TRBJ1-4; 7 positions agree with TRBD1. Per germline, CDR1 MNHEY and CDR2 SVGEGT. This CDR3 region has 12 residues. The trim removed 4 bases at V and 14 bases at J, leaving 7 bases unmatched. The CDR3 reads CASSSTRQGLFF. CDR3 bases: TGTGCCAGCAGTTCGACCCGACAGGGTCTGTTTTTT.

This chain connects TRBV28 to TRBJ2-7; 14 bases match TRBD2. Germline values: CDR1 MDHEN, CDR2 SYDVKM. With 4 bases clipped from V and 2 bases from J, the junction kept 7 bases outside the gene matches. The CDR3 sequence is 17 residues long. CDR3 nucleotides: TGTGCCAGCAGTTCCGGACTAGCGGGAGGTGGTACCTACGAGCAGTACTTC. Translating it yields CASSSGLAGGGTYEQYF.

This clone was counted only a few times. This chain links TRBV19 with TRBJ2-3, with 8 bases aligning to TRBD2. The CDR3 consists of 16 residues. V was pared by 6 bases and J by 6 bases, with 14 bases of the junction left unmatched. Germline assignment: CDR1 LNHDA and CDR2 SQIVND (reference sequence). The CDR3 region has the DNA TGTGCCAGTAGCATCTCGGGAGGCGGGGGGCATGATACGCAGTATTTT. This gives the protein CASSISGGGGHDTQYF.

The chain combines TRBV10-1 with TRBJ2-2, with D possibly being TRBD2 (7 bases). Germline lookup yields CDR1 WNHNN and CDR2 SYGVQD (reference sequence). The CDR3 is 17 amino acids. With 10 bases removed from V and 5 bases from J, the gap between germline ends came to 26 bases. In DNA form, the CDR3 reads TGCGCCATCCGGGGGGCGGGAGAAATGTCCTGGACCGGGGAGCTGTTTTTT. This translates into CAIRGAGEMSWTGELFF.

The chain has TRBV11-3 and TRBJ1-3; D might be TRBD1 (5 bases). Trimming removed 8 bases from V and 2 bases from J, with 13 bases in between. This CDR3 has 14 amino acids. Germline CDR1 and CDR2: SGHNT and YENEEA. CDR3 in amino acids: CASRGASPGNTIYF. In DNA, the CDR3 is TGTGCCAGCCGCGGGGCCTCCCCTGGAAACACCATATATTTT.

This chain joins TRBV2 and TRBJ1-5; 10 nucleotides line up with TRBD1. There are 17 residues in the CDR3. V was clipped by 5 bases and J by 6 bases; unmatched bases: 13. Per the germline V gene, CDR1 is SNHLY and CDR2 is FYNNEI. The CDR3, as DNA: TGTGCCAGCAGTCGCCTCGGGTCGACAGGGGGCGGTCAGCCCCAGCATTTT. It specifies CASSRLGSTGGGQPQHF.

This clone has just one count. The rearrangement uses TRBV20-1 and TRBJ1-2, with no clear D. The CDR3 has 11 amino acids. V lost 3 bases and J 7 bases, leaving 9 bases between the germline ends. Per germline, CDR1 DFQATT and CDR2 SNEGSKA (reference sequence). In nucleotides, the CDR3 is TGCAGTGCTAGTGCGGAGGGTGGCTACACCTTC. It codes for CSASAEGGYTF.

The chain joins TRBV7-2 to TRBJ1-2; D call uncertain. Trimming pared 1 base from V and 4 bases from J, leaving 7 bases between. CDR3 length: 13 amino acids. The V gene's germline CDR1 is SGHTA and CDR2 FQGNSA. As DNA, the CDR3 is TGTGCCAGCAGCTTAGTAGCTCCCTATGGCTACACCTTC. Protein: CASSLVAPYGYTF.

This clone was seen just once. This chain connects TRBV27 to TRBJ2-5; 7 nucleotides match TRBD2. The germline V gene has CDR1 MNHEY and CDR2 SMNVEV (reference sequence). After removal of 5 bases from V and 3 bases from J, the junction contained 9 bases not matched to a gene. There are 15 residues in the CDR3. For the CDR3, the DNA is TGTGCCAGCAGTCTCGATTCCGGGAGGAAAGAGACCCAGTACTTC. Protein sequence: CASSLDSGRKETQYF.

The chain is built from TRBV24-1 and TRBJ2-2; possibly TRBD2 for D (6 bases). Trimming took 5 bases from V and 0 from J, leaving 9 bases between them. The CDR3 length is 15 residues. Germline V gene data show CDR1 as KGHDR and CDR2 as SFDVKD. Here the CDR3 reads CATSVEGTNTGELFF. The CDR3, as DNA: TGTGCCACCAGTGTGGAGGGAACGAACACCGGGGAGCTGTTTTTT.